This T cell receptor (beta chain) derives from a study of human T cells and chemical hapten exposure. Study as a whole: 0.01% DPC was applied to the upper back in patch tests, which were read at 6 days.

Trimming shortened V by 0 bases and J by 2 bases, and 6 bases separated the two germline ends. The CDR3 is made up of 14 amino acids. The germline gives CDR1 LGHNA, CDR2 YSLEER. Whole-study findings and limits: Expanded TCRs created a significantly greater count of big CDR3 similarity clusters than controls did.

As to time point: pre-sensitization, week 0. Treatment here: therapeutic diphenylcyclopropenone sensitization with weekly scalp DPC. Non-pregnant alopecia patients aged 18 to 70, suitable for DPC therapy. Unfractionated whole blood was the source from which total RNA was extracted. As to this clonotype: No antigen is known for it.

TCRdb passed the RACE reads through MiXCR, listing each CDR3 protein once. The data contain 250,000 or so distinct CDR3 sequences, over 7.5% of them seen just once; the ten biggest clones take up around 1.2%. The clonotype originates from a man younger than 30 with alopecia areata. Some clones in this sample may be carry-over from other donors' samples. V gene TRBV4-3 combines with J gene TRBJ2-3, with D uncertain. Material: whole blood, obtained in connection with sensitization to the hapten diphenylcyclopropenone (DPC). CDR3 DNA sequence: TGCGCCAGCAGCCAAGAATACGCCACAGATACGCAGTATTTT. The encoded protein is CASSQEYATDTQYF.